This passage covers 2 T cell receptor beta chains from one sample sequenced in a study of OX40 agonist ivuxolimab in advanced cancers. Libraries were prepared by immunoSEQ multiplex PCR; TCRdb keeps only in-frame clonotypes and omits some of them. The sample carries roughly 30,000 clones, about 90% recorded once. The material sequenced was CD4+ or CD8+ T cells sorted from blood, taken in a trial of the OX40 agonist ivuxolimab. The receptors here all came from an adult with an advanced solid tumor such as melanoma, head and neck, liver or kidney cancer.

For the CDR3, the DNA is TGTGCCAGCAGCTTGGACGACAGCCCCTACGAGCAGTACTTC. It is translated as CASSLDDSPYEQYF. J is TRBJ2-7 and V is TRBV5-4, with D possibly matching TRBD1 (5 bases). The germline gives CDR1 SGHNT, CDR2 YYREEE (reference sequence). Trimming cost V 0 bases and J 2 bases, with 9 bases left between them. The CDR3 has 14 residues.

This chain connects TRBV6-1 to TRBJ1-2; TRBD1 matches 7 bases. V dropped 3 bases and J dropped 0; count of bases not matched to a gene: 7. The CDR3 sequence is 16 residues long. The germline gives CDR1 MNHNS, CDR2 SASEGT. The CDR3 DNA reads as TGTGCCAGCAGTGAGCCCTCAGGGGGTCCTAACTATGGCTACACCTTC. Translated, it gives CASSEPSGGPNYGYTF.